Listed below are T cell receptor beta chains from one sample, sequenced in a study of T cell changes during pregnancy in multiple sclerosis. Profiling relied on immunoSEQ multiplex PCR, and the TCRdb table lists in-frame clones only, not all of them. Among approximately 60,000 clones listed, 92% were seen once. This material consisted of peripheral blood, taken in the first trimester of pregnancy. The origin of the receptors is a female donor with multiple sclerosis, enrolled in a pregnancy study. The conserved cysteine and the conserved F or W are not part of the CDR3 here.

TRBV14	ASSLQGAQTQY
TRBV13	ASSSGDTEAF
TRBV10-3	AISARAGGPSTEAF
TRBV7-8	ASSLAGGEQF
TRBV5-4	ASSRGGYGTGELF
TRBV28	ASSPVGNTEAF
TRBV30	AWSVGGGTEAF
TRBV27	ASSSPPGQGVYEQY
TRBV28	ASSPLGLAVETQY
TRBV4-2	ASSQRPSGTLGEQF